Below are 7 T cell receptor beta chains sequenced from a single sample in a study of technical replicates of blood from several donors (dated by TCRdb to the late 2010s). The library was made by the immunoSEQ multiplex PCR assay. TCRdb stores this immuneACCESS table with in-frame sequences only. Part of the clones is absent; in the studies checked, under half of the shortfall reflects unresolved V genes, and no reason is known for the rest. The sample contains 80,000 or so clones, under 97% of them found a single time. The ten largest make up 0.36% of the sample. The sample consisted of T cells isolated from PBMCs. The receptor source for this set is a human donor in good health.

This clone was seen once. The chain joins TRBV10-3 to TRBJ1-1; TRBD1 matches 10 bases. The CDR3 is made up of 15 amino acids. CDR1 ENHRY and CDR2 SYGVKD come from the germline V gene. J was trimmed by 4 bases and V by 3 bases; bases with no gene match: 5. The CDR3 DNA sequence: TGTGCCATCAGTGATGTAAGGACAGGGGGCACTGAAGCTTTCTTT. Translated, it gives CAISDVRTGGTEAFF.

CDR3: CASSVAVTGFRDTEAFF. The CDR3 DNA is TGTGCCAGCAGCGTAGCCGTCACAGGGTTTCGTGACACTGAAGCTTTCTTT. J is TRBJ1-1 and V is TRBV9; D might be TRBD1 (6 bases). The ends were cut back, 0 bases at V and 3 bases at J, with 18 bases in the middle. The CDR3 is 17 residues long. Germline V CDR1 and CDR2: SGDLS, YYNGEE.

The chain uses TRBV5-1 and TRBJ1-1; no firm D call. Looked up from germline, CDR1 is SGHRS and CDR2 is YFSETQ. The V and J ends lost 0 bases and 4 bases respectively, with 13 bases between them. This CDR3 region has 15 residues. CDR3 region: CASSLAKGAGTEAFF. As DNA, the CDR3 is TGCGCCAGCAGCTTGGCCAAGGGCGCGGGCACTGAAGCTTTCTTT.

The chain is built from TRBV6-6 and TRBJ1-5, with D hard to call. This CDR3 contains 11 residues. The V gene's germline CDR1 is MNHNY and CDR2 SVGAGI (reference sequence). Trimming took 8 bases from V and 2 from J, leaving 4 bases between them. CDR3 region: CASRGNQPQHF. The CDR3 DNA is TGTGCCAGCCGGGGCAATCAGCCCCAGCATTTT.

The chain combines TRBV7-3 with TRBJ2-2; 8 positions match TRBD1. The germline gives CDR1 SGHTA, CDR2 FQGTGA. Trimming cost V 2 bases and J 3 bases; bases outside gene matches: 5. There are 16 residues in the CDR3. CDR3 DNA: TGTGCCAGCAGCTTACGCAGGGGGCGCGACACCGGGGAGCTGTTTTTT. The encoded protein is CASSLRRGRDTGELFF.

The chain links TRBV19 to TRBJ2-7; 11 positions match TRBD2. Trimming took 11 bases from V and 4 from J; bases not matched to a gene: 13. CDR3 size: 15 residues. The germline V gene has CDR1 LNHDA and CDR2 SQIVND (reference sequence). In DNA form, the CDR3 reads TGTGCCGGTACCACGGGACTAGCGGATTCTTACGAGCAGTACTTC. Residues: CAGTTGLADSYEQYF.

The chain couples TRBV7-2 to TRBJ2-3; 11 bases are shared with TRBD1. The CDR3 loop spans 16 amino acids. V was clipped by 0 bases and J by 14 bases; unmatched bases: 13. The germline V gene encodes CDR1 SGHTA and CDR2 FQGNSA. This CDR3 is CASSLATGTGGSRAYF. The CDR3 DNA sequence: TGTGCCAGCAGCTTAGCCACCGGGACAGGGGGGTCCCGAGCGTATTTT.